Below are 23 T cell receptor beta chains sequenced from a single sample in a study of T-cell reconstitution after alpha-beta-depleted transplantation in children. TCRbeta library construction was performed incorporating unique molecular identifiers. One entry per CDR3 protein, called by TCRdb with MiXCR from the PCR reads. This sample has about 200,000 distinct CDR3 sequences, with 17% found just once. Source: PBMCs, mostly from graft donor cells, taken 360 days after TCRalphabeta/CD19-depleted stem cell transplant. Source of these receptors: a male patient aged 2-10 years who had a stem cell transplant for acute lymphoblastic leukemia, so the T cells may come from the graft donor.

The chain couples TRBV29-1 to TRBJ1-2, with D possibly being TRBD1 (6 bases). CDR3 length: 12 amino acids. Trimming took 4 bases from V and 6 from J, leaving 12 bases between them. Germline-derived CDR1 and CDR2 are SQVTM and ANQGSEA. CDR3 sequence (DNA): TGCAGCGTTGGGGCAGGGGAGGATGGCTACACCTTC. Its protein product is CSVGAGEDGYTF.

This clonotype was observed many times. The V gene is TRBV12-3 or TRBV12-4, the J gene TRBJ2-2; D is tentatively TRBD1 or TRBD2 (5 bases each). This CDR3 spans 16 amino acids. The V end was cut by 3 bases, the J end by 3 bases, with 14 bases between. CDR3 nucleotide sequence: TGTGCCAGCAGTTTCAGGGCGGGCGTGGACACCGGGGAGCTGTTTTTT. It specifies CASSFRAGVDTGELFF.

This chain links TRBV29-1 with TRBJ1-1; D call uncertain. The CDR3 is 12 residues long. The germline V gene has CDR1 SQVTM and CDR2 ANQGSEA. The V gene lost 6 bases and the J gene lost 1 base, with 9 bases spanning the gap. The CDR3 spells CSVPEGNTEAFF. The CDR3 DNA reads TGCAGCGTCCCGGAGGGGAACACTGAAGCTTTCTTT.

This clonotype was observed a handful of times. The rearrangement joins TRBV6-2 or TRBV6-3 to TRBJ2-1, with D uncertain. Germline V gene data show CDR1 as MNHEY and CDR2 as SVGEGT. CDR3 size: 15 residues. V was pared by 5 bases and J by 1 base, with 12 bases between. As DNA, the CDR3 is TGTGCCAGCAGTAAAACACCGTATTCCTACAATGAGCAGTTCTTC. Amino acid sequence: CASSKTPYSYNEQFF.

This sequence joins TRBV4-3 and TRBJ2-2; weak D call: TRBD2 (7 bases). The CDR3 is 17 amino acids. Germline-derived CDR1 and CDR2 are LGHNA and YSLEER. Trimming took off 1 base at V and 1 base at J, with 13 bases between the two ends. DNA of the CDR3: TGCGCCAGCAGCCAAGGGGGAGGGGGATGGAACACCGGGGAGCTGTTTTTT. It codes for CASSQGGGGWNTGELFF.

V and J are TRBV12-3 or TRBV12-4 and TRBJ2-2, with D hard to call. CDR3 length: 13 amino acids. Trimming took 7 bases from V and 6 from J, leaving 12 bases between them. CDR3 sequence: CASTSSPAGELFF. The DNA for the CDR3 is TGTGCCAGCACAAGCAGCCCGGCCGGGGAGCTGTTTTTT.

The table lists this clonotype with a few counts. V usage is TRBV30 and J usage is TRBJ2-2; TRBD1 aligns across 12 bases. This CDR3 is 13 amino acids long. The V gene's germline CDR1 is GTSNPN and CDR2 SVGIG (reference sequence). With V trimmed by 5 bases and J by 10 bases, 5 bases remained unmatched. CDR3 nucleotide sequence: TGTGCCTGGGGGACAGGGGGCCGTTTGGAGCTGTTTTTT. This gives the protein CAWGTGGRLELFF.

This clonotype has a handful of counts. The genes are TRBV27 and TRBJ2-1; D is undetermined. The CDR3 is 12 residues long. Trimming stripped 3 bases from V and 11 bases from J, with 11 bases between. CDR1 is MNHEY, CDR2 SMNVEV, per germline (reference sequence). The CDR3 nucleotides read TGTGCCAGCAGTTTTCCGGACGCCCAGCAGTTCTTC. It specifies CASSFPDAQQFF.

This clonotype was seen a handful of times. The chain joins TRBV11-2 to TRBJ1-1, with 7 nucleotides matching TRBD1. The germline gives CDR1 SGHAT, CDR2 FQNNGV. This CDR3 region has 12 residues. Trimming removed 1 base from V and 11 bases from J; junction bases left unmatched: 4. The CDR3 here is CASSLAGTVAFF. CDR3 DNA sequence: TGTGCCAGCAGCTTAGCGGGGACAGTCGCTTTCTTT.

The sample holds a few counts of this clonotype. The chain is built from TRBV5-6 and TRBJ1-5; no clear D. This CDR3 has 14 amino acids. V lost 0 bases, J lost 14 bases, and 18 bases lay in between. The germline gives CDR1 SGHDT, CDR2 YYEEEE. The CDR3 spells CASSLVKESGPEHF. The CDR3 DNA sequence: TGTGCCAGCAGCTTGGTTAAGGAATCCGGGCCTGAGCATTTT.

This rearrangement joins TRBV12-3 or TRBV12-4 to TRBJ1-6, with unresolved D. The CDR3 runs 16 residues. The V gene lost 5 bases and the J gene lost 9 bases, with 20 bases spanning the gap. The CDR3 is CASSSQAPQGGSPLHF. As DNA, the CDR3 is TGTGCCAGCAGTAGCCAGGCCCCCCAAGGCGGTTCACCCCTCCACTTT.

This chain uses TRBV11-2 with TRBJ2-3, with 14 nucleotides matching TRBD2. Per germline, CDR1 SGHAT and CDR2 FQNNGV. Trimming removed 4 bases from V and 8 bases from J; junction bases left unmatched: 14. CDR3 size: 18 residues. CDR3 sequence: CASSSRTSGGSHPGTQYF. The DNA for the CDR3 is TGTGCCAGCAGCTCCCGGACTAGCGGGGGGAGCCACCCAGGTACGCAGTATTTT. Filled out from reference TRBV11-2 and TRBJ2-3, the complete variable domain reads EAGVAQSPRYKIIEKRQSVAFWCNPISGHATLYWYQQILGQGPKLLIQFQNNGVVDDSQLPKDRFSAERLKGVDSTLKIQPAKLEDSAVYLCASSSRTSGGSHPGTQYFGPGTRLTVL.

This clonotype was observed a few times. The chain has TRBV9 and TRBJ2-7; a weak D match, TRBD2 (6 bases). The CDR3 is made up of 14 amino acids. V was pared by 0 bases and J by 2 bases, with 9 bases between. Per germline, CDR1 SGDLS and CDR2 YYNGEE. The CDR3 loop is CASSVGLVPYEQYF. The CDR3 coding sequence is TGTGCCAGCAGCGTAGGACTAGTGCCCTACGAGCAGTACTTC.

In regard to this clonotype: The final CDR3 position lacks the conserved phenylalanine or tryptophan, pointing to a likely read error. The rearrangement uses TRBV20-1 and TRBJ2-2, with 8 bases aligning to TRBD1. This CDR3 region has 15 residues. Looked up from germline, CDR1 is DFQATT and CDR2 is SNEGSKA (reference sequence). Trimming cost V 3 bases and J 2 bases; bases outside gene matches: 5. CDR3 sequence (DNA): TGCAGTGCTAGTCGGCAGGGGGCTAACACCGGGGAGCTGTTTTCT. It translates to CSASRQGANTGELFS.

The CDR3 DNA follows: TGTGCCAGCGCCCAGCTCGGGACTGATGGGCAGTATTTT. Its protein is CASAQLGTDGQYF. The V call is TRBV27, the J call TRBJ2-3, with D possibly TRBD2 on 6 matching bases. With 8 bases removed from V and 11 bases from J, the gap between germline ends came to 20 bases. This CDR3 comprises 13 residues. CDR1 MNHEY and CDR2 SMNVEV come from the germline V gene (reference sequence).

This clonotype occurred a few times. DNA for the CDR3: TGTGCCATCAATCGGGAGGGTGGTGGCTACACCTTC. It translates to CAINREGGGYTF. This sequence joins TRBV10-3 and TRBJ1-2; D uncertain. The CDR3 contains 12 residues. Germline V gene lookup returns CDR1 ENHRY and CDR2 SYGVKD. The V end lost 7 bases, the J end lost 7 bases, and 13 bases lay between the germline ends.

Only a few counts were recorded for this clonotype. The chain has TRBV10-3 and TRBJ2-5; no clear D gene. The germline gives CDR1 ENHRY, CDR2 SYGVKD. V was shortened by 6 bases and J by 5 bases, with 16 bases between the two germline ends. The CDR3 contains 14 residues. Here the CDR3 DNA reads TGTGCCATCAGCCCGTTCGAGCGTCGGGAGACCCAGTACTTC. Translating gives CAISPFERRETQYF.

This clonotype has ten or more counts. The chain joins TRBV20-1 to TRBJ2-7; TRBD2 aligns across 11 bases. From germline, CDR1 is DFQATT and CDR2 SNEGSKA (reference sequence). This CDR3 has 16 residues. V dropped 1 base and J dropped 2; count of bases not matched to a gene: 7. In DNA, the CDR3 is TGCAGTGCTAGAGTGAAGGGACTAGCGGTTCCCTACGAGCAGTACTTC. Encoded protein: CSARVKGLAVPYEQYF.

This clonotype came up a few times. The V gene is TRBV5-1, the J gene TRBJ2-1, with 9 bases lining up with TRBD2. J gave up 10 bases and V 2 bases, and 10 bases lay outside the gene matches. CDR1 SGHRS and CDR2 YFSETQ come from the germline V gene. The CDR3 sequence is 15 residues long. The CDR3 reads CASSLLASGAQEQFF. The CDR3 coding sequence is TGCGCCAGCAGCTTATTGGCTAGCGGGGCGCAAGAGCAGTTCTTC.

This clonotype was picked up a small number of times. The chain links TRBV7-9 to TRBJ2-7; either TRBD1 or TRBD2 may supply D (6 bases each). Trimming took off 0 bases at V and 4 bases at J, with 13 bases between the two ends. Germline CDR1 reads SEHNR; CDR2 reads FQNEAQ (reference sequence). This CDR3 has 15 amino acids. CDR3 sequence: CASSLAPGAGYEQYF. The CDR3 DNA reads TGTGCCAGCAGCTTAGCGCCGGGGGCAGGTTACGAGCAGTACTTC.

Only one count was recorded for this clonotype. J is TRBJ2-5 and V is TRBV3-1; 7 nucleotides align to TRBD2. Losses at the gene ends were 4 bases for V and 9 bases for J; bases not matched to a gene: 8. CDR1 LGHDT and CDR2 YNNKEL come from the germline V gene (reference sequence). The CDR3 length is 13 residues. The CDR3 loop is CASSPDTAGAQYF. In DNA form, the CDR3 reads TGTGCCAGCAGCCCCGACACGGCGGGGGCCCAGTACTTC.

The V and J genes are TRBV5-6 and TRBJ1-6; D possibly corresponds to TRBD1 (6 bases). This CDR3 is 15 amino acids long. Per the germline V gene, CDR1 is SGHDT and CDR2 is YYEEEE. V lost 4 bases and J 9 bases, leaving 17 bases between the germline ends. CDR3 sequence reads: CASSLDTGTPSPLHF. The CDR3, as DNA: TGTGCCAGCAGCCTAGATACCGGGACACCTTCACCCCTCCACTTT.

This clonotype came up a few times. The rearrangement joins TRBV27 to TRBJ2-3; D is unresolved. Between the trimmed V and J ends, which lost 3 bases and 1 base, there was a span of 8 bases. Germline V lookup: CDR1 MNHEY, CDR2 SMNVEV (reference sequence). This CDR3 has 14 amino acids. CDR3 coding DNA: TGTGCCAGCAGTTTCGTTGGTGGCACAGATACGCAGTATTTT. Its translation: CASSFVGGTDTQYF.